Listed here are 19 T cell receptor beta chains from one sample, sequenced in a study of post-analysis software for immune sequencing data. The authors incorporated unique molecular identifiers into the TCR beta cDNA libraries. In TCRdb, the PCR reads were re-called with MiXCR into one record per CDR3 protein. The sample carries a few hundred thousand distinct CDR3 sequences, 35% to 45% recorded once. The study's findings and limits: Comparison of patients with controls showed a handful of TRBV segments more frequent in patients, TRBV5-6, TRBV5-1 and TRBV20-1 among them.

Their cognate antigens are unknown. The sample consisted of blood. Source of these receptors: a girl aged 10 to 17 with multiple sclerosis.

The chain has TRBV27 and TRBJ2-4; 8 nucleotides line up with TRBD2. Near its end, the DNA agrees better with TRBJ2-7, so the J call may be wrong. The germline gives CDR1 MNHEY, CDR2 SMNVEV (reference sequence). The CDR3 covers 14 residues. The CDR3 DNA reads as TGTGCCAGCAGTTTGGGGGCGGGAGGTCACGAGCAGTACTTC. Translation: CASSLGAGGHEQYF.

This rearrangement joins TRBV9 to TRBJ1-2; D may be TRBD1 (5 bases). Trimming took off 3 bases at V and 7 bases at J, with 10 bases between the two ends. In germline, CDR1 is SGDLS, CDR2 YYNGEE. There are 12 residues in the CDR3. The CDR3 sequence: CASSGGPRGYTF. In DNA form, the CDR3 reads TGTGCCAGCAGCGGGGGACCCCGTGGCTACACCTTC.

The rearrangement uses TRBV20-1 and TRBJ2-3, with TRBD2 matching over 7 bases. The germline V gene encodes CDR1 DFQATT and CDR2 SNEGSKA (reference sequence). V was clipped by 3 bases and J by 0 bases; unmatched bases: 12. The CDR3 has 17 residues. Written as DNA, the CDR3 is TGCAGTGCTAGGGGAGGGAAGATAACCAGAAGCACAGATACGCAGTATTTT. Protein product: CSARGGKITRSTDTQYF.

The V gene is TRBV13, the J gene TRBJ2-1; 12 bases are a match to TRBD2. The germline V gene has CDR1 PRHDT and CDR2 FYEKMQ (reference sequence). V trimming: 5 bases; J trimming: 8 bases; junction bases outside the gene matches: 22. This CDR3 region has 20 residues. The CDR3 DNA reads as TGTGCCAGCAGCCCGTATGTGGGTCGGATCCCGGGACTAGCGGGTCATGAGCAGTTCTTC. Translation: CASSPYVGRIPGLAGHEQFF. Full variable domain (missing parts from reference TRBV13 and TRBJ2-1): AAGVIQSPRHLIKEKRETATLKCYPIPRHDTVYWYQQGPGQDPQFLISFYEKMQSDKGSIPDRFSAQQFSDYHSELNMSSLELGDSALYFCASSPYVGRIPGLAGHEQFFGPGTRLTVL.

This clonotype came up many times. The CDR3 is CASSQEAATGGLEQFF. In nucleotides, the CDR3 is TGCGCCAGCAGCCAAGAGGCCGCGACAGGGGGCCTTGAGCAGTTCTTC. The chain carries TRBV4-1 and TRBJ2-1; TRBD1 agrees at 10 bases. Germline CDR1 and CDR2: MGHRA and YSYEKL. CDR3 size: 16 residues. V trimming: 0 bases; J trimming: 9 bases; junction bases outside the gene matches: 8.

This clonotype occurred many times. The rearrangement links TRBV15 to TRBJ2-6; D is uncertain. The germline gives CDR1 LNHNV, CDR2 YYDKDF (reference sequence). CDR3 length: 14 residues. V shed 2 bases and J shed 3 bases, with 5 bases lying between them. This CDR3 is CATSRSYGANVLTF. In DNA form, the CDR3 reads TGTGCCACCAGCAGATCATATGGGGCCAACGTCCTGACTTTC.

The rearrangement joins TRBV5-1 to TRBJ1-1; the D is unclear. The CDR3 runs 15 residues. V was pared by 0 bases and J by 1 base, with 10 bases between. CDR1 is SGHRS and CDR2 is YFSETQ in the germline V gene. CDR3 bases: TGCGCCAGCAGCTTGGTTGGACTTCGGAACACTGAAGCTTTCTTT. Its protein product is CASSLVGLRNTEAFF.

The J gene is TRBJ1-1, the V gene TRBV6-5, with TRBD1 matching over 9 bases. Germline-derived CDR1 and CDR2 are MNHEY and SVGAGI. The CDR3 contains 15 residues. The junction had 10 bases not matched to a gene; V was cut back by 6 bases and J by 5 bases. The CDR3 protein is CASSYFGQGRTEAFF. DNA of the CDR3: TGTGCCAGCAGCTATTTCGGACAGGGGAGGACTGAAGCTTTCTTT.

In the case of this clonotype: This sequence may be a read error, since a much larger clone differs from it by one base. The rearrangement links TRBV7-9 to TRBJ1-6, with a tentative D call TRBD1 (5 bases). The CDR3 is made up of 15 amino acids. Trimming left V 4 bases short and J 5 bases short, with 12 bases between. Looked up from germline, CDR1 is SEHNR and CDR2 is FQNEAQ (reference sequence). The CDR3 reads CASSSRGDDNSPLHF. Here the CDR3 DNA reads TGTGCCAGCAGCTCGCGGGGCGACGATAATTCACCCCTCCACTTT.

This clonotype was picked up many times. The CDR3 DNA follows: TGTGCCAGCAGCGCCGACAGGGGGCCTTCTCGGAACTATGGCTACACCTTC. It yields the protein CASSADRGPSRNYGYTF. The genes are TRBV6-1 and TRBJ1-2; 10 bases align to TRBD1. Germline CDR1 MNHNS, CDR2 SASEGT. The CDR3 is made up of 17 amino acids. V shed 6 bases and J 2 bases; nucleotides not matched to a gene: 12.

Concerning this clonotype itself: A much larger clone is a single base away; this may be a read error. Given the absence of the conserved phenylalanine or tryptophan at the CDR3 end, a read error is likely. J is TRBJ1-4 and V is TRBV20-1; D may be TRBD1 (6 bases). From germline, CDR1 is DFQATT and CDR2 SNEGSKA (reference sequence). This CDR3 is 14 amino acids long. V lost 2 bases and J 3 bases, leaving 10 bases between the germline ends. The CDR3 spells CSARFRGSNEKLFV. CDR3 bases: TGCAGTGCTAGATTCAGGGGTTCTAATGAAAAACTGTTTGTT.

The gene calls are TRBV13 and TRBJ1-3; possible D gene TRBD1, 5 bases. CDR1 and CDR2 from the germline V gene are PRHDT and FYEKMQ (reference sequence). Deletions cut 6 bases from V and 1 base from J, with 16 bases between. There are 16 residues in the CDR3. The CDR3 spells CASRNRQSPSGNTIYF. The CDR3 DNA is TGTGCCAGCAGAAACCGACAGAGCCCTTCTGGAAACACCATATATTTT.

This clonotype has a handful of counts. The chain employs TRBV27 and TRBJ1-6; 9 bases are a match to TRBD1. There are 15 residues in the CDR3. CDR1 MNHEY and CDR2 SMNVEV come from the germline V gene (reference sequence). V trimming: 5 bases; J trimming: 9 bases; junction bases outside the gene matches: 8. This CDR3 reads CASSPGDREVSPLHF. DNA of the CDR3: TGTGCCAGCAGTCCGGGGGACAGGGAGGTTTCACCCCTCCACTTT.

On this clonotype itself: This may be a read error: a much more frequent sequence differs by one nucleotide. The CDR3 loop is CSGGLAGGFHNEQYF. CDR3 DNA: TGCAGCGGGGGACTAGCGGGAGGTTTCCACAATGAGCAGTACTTC. The J gene is TRBJ2-5, the V gene TRBV29-1; 15 bases map to TRBD2. CDR3 size: 15 residues. With V trimmed by 7 bases and J by 11 bases, 14 bases remained unmatched. Germline values: CDR1 SQVTM, CDR2 ANQGSEA.

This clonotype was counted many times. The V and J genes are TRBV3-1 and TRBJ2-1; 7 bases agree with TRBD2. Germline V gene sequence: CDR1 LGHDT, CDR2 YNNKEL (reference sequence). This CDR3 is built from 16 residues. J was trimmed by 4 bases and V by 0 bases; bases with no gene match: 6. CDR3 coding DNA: TGTGCCAGCAGCCAAGACGGCGGGAGAGGGTACAATGAGCAGTTCTTC. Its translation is CASSQDGGRGYNEQFF.

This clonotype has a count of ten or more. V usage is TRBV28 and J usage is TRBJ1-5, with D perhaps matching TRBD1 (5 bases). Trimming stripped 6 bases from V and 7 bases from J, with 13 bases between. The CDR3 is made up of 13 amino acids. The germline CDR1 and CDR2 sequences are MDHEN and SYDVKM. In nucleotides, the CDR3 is TGTGCCAGCAGCTTGGGGCGAGGGCAGCCCCAGCATTTT. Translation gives CASSLGRGQPQHF.

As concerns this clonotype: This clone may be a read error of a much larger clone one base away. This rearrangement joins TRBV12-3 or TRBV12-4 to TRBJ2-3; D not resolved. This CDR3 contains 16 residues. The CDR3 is CASSLIRAEGTDTEYF. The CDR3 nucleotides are TGTGCCAGCAGTTTAATTCGAGCTGAAGGCACAGATACGGAGTATTTT.

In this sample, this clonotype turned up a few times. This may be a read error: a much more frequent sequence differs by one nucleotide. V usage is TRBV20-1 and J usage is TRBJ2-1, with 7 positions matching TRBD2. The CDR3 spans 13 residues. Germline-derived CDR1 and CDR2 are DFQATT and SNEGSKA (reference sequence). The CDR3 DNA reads TGCGTTATGCAGGGAGGCTTGGAGCGGGGGCAGTTCTTC. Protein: CVMQGGLERGQFF.

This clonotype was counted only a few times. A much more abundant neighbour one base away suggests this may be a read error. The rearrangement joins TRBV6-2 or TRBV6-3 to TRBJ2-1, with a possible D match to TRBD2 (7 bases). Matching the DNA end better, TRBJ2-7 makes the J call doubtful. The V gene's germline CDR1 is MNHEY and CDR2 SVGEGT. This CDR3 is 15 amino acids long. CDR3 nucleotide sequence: TGTGCCAGCAGTTACCAGGGAGGGGGATACAATGAGCAGTACTTC. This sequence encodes CASSYQGGGYNEQYF.